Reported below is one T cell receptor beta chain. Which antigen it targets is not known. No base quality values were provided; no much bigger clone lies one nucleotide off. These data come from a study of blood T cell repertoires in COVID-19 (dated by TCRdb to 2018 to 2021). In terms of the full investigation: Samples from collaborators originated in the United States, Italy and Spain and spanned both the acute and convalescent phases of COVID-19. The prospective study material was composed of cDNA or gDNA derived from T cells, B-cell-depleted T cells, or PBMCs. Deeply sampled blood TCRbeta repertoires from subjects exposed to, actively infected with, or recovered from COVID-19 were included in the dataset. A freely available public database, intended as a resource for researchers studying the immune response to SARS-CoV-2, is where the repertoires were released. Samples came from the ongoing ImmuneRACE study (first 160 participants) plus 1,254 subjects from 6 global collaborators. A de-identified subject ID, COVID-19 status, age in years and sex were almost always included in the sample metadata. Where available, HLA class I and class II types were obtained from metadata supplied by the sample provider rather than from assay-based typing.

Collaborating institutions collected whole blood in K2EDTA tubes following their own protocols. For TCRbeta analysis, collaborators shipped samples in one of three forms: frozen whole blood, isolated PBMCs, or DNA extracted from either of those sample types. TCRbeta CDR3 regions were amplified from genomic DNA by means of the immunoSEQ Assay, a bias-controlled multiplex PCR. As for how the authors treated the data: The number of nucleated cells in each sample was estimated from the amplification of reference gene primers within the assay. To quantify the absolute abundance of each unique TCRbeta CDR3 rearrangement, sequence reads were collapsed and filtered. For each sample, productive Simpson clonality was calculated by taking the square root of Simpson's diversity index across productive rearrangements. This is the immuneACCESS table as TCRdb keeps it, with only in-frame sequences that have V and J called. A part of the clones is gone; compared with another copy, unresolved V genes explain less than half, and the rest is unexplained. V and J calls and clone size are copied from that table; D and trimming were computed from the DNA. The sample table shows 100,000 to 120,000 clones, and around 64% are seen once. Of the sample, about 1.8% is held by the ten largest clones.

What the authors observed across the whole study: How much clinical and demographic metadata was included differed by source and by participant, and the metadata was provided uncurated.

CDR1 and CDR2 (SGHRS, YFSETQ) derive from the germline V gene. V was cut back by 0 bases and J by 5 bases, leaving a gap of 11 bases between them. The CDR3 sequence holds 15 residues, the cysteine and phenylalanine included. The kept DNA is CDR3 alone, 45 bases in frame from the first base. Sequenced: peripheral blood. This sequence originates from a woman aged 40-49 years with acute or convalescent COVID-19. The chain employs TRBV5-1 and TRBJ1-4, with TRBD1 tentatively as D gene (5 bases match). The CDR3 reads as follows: CASSLDGQTNEKLFF. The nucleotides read TGCGCCAGCAGCTTGGACGGACAAACAAATGAAAAACTGTTTTTT.